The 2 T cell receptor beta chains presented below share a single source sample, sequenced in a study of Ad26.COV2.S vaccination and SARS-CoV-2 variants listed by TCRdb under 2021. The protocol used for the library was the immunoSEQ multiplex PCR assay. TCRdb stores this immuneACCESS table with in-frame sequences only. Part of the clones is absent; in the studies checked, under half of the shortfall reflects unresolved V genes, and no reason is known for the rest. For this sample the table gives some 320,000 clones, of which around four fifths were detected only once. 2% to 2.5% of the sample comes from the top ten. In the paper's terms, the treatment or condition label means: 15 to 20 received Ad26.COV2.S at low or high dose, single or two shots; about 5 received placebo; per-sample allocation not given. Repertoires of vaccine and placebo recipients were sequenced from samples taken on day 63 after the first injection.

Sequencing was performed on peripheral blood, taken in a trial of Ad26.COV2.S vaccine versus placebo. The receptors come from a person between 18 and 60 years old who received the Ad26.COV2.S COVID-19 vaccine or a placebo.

CDR3 sequence: CASSLVPGYGYTF. The CDR3 DNA follows: TGTGCCAGCAGCCTCGTCCCAGGCTATGGCTACACCTTC. The chain uses TRBV14 and TRBJ1-2; D unresolved. The CDR3 sequence is 13 residues long. CDR1 is SGHDN and CDR2 is FVKESK in the germline V gene. V dropped 4 bases and J dropped 4 bases, with 10 bases sitting between them.

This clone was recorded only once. CDR3 region: CASSRRDSTEAFF. Written as DNA, the CDR3 is TGTGCCAGCAGCCGCAGGGATAGCACTGAAGCTTTCTTT. V is TRBV7-9 and J is TRBJ1-1, with a weak D call TRBD1 (5 bases). This CDR3 is 13 amino acids long. Trimming took 5 bases from V and 4 from J, leaving 11 bases between them. Germline CDR1 reads SEHNR; CDR2 reads FQNEAQ (reference sequence).